The rows below give T cell receptor beta chains drawn from one sample of a study of T cell repertoires in cytomegalovirus infection. Their antigen targets remain unknown. TCRdb re-derived calls from the reads in MiXCR, one entry per CDR3 protein. The table has under 350,000 distinct CDR3 sequences, about 20% seen once. The sample in question was cultured PBMCs, obtained from culture after CMV antigen stimulation. The receptor source for this set is a human donor in good health (CMV status not recorded). Some clones in this sample may be carry-over from other donors' samples. Each CDR3 is given with its conserved first and last residue. The D gene is left open where the match is weak. Part of the rows lack a size; the others show once, few, many or a class for expanded clones.

TRBV10-3	NA	few	TRBJ2-3	CAISGGGTDTQYF	TGTGCCATCAGTGGAGGGGGCACAGATACGCAGTATTTT
TRBV7-2	TRBD2	NA	TRBJ2-2	CASSLDGRAAGELFF	TGTGCCAGCAGCTTAGACGGGAGGGCGGCCGGGGAGCTGTTTTTT
TRBV20-1	NA	NA	TRBJ2-7	CSAGDGIYEQYF	TGCAGTGCTGGGGACGGAATCTACGAGCAGTACTTC
TRBV6-2/TRBV6-3	NA	few	TRBJ2-5	CASRPPRRAQETQYF	TGTGCCAGCAGACCTCCGAGGAGGGCTCAAGAGACCCAGTACTTC
TRBV7-9	NA	NA	TRBJ1-1	CASMGTGNTEAFF	TGTGCCAGCATGGGGACGGGGAACACTGAAGCTTTCTTT
TRBV12-5	NA	NA	TRBJ1-6	CASGLRGSLNSPLHF	TGTGCTAGTGGTTTGAGGGGAAGCCTTAATTCACCCCTCCACTTT
TRBV7-2	TRBD1	many	TRBJ1-2	CASSLGQGTHYGYTF	TGTGCCAGCAGCTTAGGACAGGGCACCCACTATGGCTACACCTTC
TRBV12-3/TRBV12-4	TRBD2	NA	TRBJ2-3	CASSFGLAGHRWTDTQYF	TGTGCCAGCAGTTTTGGACTAGCGGGGCATAGGTGGACAGATACGCAGTATTTT
TRBV4-3	TRBD2	NA	TRBJ2-7	CASSLGTSVSYEQYF	TGCGCCAGCAGCCTCGGGACTAGCGTATCCTACGAGCAGTACTTC
TRBV7-9	NA	many	TRBJ1-5	CASSQGTGNQPQHF	TGTGCCAGCAGCCAAGGGACGGGGAATCAGCCCCAGCATTTT
TRBV20-1	NA	NA	TRBJ2-7	CSAKNPGTFSYEQYF	TGCAGTGCTAAAAATCCCGGGACCTTCAGCTACGAGCAGTACTTC
TRBV6-2/TRBV6-3	NA	NA	TRBJ2-3	CASKSATVTDTQYF	TGTGCCAGCAAAAGCGCCACAGTCACAGATACGCAGTATTTT
TRBV28	NA	few	TRBJ1-5	CASSYPGRPMGYSNQPQHF	TGTGCCAGCAGTTACCCCGGTAGACCGATGGGGTATAGCAATCAGCCCCAGCATTTT
TRBV7-9	TRBD2	NA	TRBJ2-3	CASSPAGTSGRARADTQYF	TGTGCCAGCAGCCCAGCCGGGACTAGCGGGAGGGCCCGGGCAGATACGCAGTATTTT
TRBV2	NA	few	TRBJ1-5	CASSFQGSGIQPQHF	TGTGCCAGCAGTTTTCAGGGGAGTGGGATTCAGCCCCAGCATTTT
TRBV7-2	NA	NA	TRBJ2-1	CASSSAGHQYNEQFF	TGTGCCAGCAGCTCGGCAGGGCACCAATACAATGAGCAGTTCTTC